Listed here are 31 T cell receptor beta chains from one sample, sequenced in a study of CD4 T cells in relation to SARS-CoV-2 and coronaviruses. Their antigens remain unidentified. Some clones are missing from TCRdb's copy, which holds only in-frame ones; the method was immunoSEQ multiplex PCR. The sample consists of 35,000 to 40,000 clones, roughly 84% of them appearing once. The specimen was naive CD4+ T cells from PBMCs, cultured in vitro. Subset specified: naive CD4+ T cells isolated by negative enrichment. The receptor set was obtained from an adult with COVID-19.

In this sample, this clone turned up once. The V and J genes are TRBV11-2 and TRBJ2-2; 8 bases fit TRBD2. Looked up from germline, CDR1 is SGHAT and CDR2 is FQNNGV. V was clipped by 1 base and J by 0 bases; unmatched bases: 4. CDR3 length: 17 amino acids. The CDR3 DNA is TGTGCCAGCAGCTTAGGCACGGGAGGGCCGAACACCGGGGAGCTGTTTTTT. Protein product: CASSLGTGGPNTGELFF.

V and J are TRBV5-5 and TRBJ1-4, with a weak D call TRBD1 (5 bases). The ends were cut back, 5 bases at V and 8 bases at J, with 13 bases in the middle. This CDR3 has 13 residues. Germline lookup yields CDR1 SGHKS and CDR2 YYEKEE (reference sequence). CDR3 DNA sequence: TGTGCCAGCAGTTCCGCGGGGGGGGAAAAACTGTTTTTT. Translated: CASSSAGGEKLFF.

Written as DNA, the CDR3 is TGTGCCAGCAGTTATGGTCAGGGCGGCGCTGAAGCTTTCTTT. Amino acid sequence: CASSYGQGGAEAFF. This rearrangement joins TRBV6-2 or TRBV6-3 to TRBJ1-1; perhaps TRBD1 as D (5 bases). Germline V gene data show CDR1 as MNHEY and CDR2 as SVGEGT. The CDR3 runs to 14 residues. V was pared by 3 bases and J by 6 bases, with 14 bases between.

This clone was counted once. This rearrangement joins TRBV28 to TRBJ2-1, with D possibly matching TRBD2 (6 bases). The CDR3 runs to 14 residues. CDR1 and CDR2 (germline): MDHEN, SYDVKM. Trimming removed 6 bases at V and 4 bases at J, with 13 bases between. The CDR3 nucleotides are TGTGCCAGCAGAACCGCGGGACGGTACAATGAGCAGTTCTTC. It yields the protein CASRTAGRYNEQFF.

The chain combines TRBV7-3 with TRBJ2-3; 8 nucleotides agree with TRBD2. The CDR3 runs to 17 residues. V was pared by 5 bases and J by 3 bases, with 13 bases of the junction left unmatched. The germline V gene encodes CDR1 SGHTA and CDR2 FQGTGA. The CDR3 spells CASSPLGSGSMTDTQYF. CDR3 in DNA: TGTGCCAGCAGCCCGCTCGGAAGCGGGAGCATGACAGATACGCAGTATTTT.

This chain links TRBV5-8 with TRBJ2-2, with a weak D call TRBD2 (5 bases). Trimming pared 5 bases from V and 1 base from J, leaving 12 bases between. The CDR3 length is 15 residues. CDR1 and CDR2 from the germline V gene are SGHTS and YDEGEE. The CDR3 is CASSTRRVNTGELFF. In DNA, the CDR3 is TGTGCCAGCAGTACGAGGCGGGTGAACACCGGGGAGCTGTTTTTT.

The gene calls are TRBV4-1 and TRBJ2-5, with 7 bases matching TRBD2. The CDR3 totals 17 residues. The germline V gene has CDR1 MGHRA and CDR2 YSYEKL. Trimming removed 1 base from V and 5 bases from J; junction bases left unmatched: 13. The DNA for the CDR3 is TGCGCCAGCAGCCAAGTATACCAGCGCGGGAGTGTTGAGACCCAGTACTTC. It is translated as CASSQVYQRGSVETQYF.

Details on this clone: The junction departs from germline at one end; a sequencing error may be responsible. Written as DNA, the CDR3 is TGTGCCAGCTCACCATTCCGGCTAGCCGCAAACTTC. It encodes CASSPFRLAANF. V gene TRBV18 combines with J gene TRBJ2-5; possible D gene TRBD2, 5 bases. CDR1 and CDR2 (germline): KGHSH, LQKENI. The CDR3 has 12 amino acids.

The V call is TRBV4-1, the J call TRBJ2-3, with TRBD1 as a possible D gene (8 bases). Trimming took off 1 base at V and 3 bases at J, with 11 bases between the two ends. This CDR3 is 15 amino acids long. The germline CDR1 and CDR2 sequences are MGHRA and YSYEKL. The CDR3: CASSQVQGGTDTQYF. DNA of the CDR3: TGCGCCAGCAGCCAAGTACAGGGGGGGACAGATACGCAGTATTTT.

CDR3 bases: TGTGCCAGCAGCGCGTATACTATCACAGATACGCAGTATTTT. This encodes CASSAYTITDTQYF. This rearrangement joins TRBV13 to TRBJ2-3; D is undetermined. Germline V gives CDR1 PRHDT, CDR2 FYEKMQ (reference sequence). CDR3 length equals 14 residues. Trimming stripped 5 bases from V and 2 bases from J, with 11 bases between.

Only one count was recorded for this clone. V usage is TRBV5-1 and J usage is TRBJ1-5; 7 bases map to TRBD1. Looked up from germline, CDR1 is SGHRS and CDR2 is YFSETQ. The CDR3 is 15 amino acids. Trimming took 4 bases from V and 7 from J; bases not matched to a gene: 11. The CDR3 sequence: CASSLGTVFGQPQHF. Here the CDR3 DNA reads TGCGCCAGCAGCCTTGGGACAGTATTTGGCCAGCCCCAGCATTTT. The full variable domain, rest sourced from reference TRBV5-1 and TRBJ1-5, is KAGVTQTPRYLIKTRGQQVTLSCSPISGHRSVSWYQQTPGQGLQFLFEYFSETQRNKGNFPGRFSGRQFSNSRSEMNVSTLELGDSALYLCASSLGTVFGQPQHFGDGTRLSIL.

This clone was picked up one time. CDR3 DNA: TGTGCCAGCAGGGCTCCGGGACGGGTTATAGCCAAAAACATTCAGTACTTC. Protein product: CASRAPGRVIAKNIQYF. V is TRBV11-2 and J is TRBJ2-4; tentatively, D is TRBD1 or TRBD2 (5 bases each). The length of the CDR3 is 17 residues. The V end was cut by 6 bases, the J end by 0 bases, with 18 bases between. Per the germline V gene, CDR1 is SGHAT and CDR2 is FQNNGV. Variable domain in full (rest from reference TRBV11-2 and TRBJ2-4): EAGVAQSPRYKIIEKRQSVAFWCNPISGHATLYWYQQILGQGPKLLIQFQNNGVVDDSQLPKDRFSAERLKGVDSTLKIQPAKLEDSAVYLCASRAPGRVIAKNIQYFGAGTRLSVL.

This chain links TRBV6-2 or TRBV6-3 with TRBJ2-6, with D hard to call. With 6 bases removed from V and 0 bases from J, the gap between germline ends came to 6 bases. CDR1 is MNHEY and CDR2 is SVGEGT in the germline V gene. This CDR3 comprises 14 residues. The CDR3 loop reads CASSRNSGANVLTF. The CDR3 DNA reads TGTGCCAGCAGCCGCAACTCTGGGGCCAACGTCCTGACTTTC.

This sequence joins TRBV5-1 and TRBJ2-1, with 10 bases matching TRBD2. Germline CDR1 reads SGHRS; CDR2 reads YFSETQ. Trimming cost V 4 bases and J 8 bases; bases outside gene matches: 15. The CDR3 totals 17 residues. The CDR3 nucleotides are TGCGCCAGCAGCCCAGAGAACCTAGCGGGAGTATGGGATGAGCAGTTCTTC. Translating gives CASSPENLAGVWDEQFF.

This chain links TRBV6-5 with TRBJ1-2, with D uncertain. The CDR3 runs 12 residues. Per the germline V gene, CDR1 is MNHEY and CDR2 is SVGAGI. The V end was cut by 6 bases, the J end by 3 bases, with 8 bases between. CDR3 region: CASRAGDYGYTF. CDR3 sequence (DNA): TGTGCCAGCAGAGCGGGAGACTATGGCTACACCTTC.

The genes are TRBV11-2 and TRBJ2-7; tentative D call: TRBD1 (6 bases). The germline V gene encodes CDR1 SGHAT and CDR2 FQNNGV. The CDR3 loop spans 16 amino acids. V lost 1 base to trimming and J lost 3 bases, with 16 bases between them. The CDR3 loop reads CASSLAGAARGYEQYF. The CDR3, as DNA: TGTGCCAGCAGCTTAGCAGGGGCTGCCCGTGGCTACGAGCAGTACTTC. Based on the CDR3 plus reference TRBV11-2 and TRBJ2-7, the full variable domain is EAGVAQSPRYKIIEKRQSVAFWCNPISGHATLYWYQQILGQGPKLLIQFQNNGVVDDSQLPKDRFSAERLKGVDSTLKIQPAKLEDSAVYLCASSLAGAARGYEQYFGPGTRLTVT.

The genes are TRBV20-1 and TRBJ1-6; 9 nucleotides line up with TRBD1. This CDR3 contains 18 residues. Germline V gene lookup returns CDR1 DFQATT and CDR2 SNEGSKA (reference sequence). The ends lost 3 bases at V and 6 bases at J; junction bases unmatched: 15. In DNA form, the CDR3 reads TGCAGTGCTAGTTTTATCCCCACAGGGGGACAGGGTAATTCACCCCTCCACTTT. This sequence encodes CSASFIPTGGQGNSPLHF.

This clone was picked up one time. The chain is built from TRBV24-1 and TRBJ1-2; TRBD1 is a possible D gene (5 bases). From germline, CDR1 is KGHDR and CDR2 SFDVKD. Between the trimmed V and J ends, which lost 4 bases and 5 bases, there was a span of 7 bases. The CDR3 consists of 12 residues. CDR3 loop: CATSDPGYGYTF. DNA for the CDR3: TGTGCCACCAGTGACCCAGGGTATGGCTACACCTTC.

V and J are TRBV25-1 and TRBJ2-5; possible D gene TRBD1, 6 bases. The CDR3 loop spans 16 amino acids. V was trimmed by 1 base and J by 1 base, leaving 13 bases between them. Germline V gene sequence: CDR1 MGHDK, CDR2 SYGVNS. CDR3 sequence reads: CASSEFGRGVQETQYF. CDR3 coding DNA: TGTGCCAGCAGTGAATTTGGCAGGGGTGTCCAAGAGACCCAGTACTTC. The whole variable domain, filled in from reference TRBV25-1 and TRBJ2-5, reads EADIYQTPRYLVIGTGKKITLECSQTMGHDKMYWYQQDPGMELHLIHYSYGVNSTEKGDLSSESTVSRIRTEHFPLTLESARPSHTSQYLCASSEFGRGVQETQYFGPGTRLLVL.

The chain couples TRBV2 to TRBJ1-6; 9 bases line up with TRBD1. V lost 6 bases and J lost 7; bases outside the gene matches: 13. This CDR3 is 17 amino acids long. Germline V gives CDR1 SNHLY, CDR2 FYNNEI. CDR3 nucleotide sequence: TGTGCCAGCAGCCCTGGGGGAGGGACAGGGCGAAATTCACCCCTCCACTTT. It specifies CASSPGGGTGRNSPLHF.

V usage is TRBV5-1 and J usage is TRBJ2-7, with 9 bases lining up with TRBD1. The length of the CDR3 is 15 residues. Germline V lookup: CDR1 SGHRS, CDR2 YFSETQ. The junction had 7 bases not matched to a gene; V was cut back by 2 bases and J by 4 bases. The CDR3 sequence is CASSFMDRGFYEQYF. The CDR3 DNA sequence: TGCGCCAGCAGCTTTATGGACAGGGGTTTTTACGAGCAGTACTTC.

The CDR3 DNA reads TGCGCCAGCAGCCAAGCGGGCCGGCGGGAGACCCAGTACTTC. The encoded protein is CASSQAGRRETQYF. This chain uses TRBV4-1 with TRBJ2-5; no definite D call. Germline V CDR1 and CDR2: MGHRA, YSYEKL. Trimming shortened V by 1 base and J by 5 bases, and 11 bases separated the two germline ends. The CDR3 consists of 14 residues.

CDR3 protein: CASSLDSSLAKNIQYF. DNA of the CDR3: TGTGCCAGCAGCTTAGACAGTTCACTAGCCAAAAACATTCAGTACTTC. The chain has TRBV7-2 and TRBJ2-4; no definite D call. In germline, CDR1 is SGHTA, CDR2 FQGNSA. This CDR3 contains 16 residues. V gave up 1 base and J gave up 0 bases, with 10 bases separating them.

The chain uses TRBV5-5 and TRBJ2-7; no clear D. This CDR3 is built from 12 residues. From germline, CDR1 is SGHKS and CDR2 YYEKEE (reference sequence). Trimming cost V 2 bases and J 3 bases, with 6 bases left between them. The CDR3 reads CASSFEHYEQYF. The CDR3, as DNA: TGTGCCAGCAGCTTCGAACACTACGAGCAGTACTTC.

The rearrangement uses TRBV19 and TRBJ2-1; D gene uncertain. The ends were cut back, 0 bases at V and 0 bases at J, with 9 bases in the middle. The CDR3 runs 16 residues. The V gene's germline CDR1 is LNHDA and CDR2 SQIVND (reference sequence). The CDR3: CASSIDRGSSYNEQFF. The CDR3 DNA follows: TGTGCCAGTAGTATAGATCGCGGAAGCTCCTACAATGAGCAGTTCTTC.

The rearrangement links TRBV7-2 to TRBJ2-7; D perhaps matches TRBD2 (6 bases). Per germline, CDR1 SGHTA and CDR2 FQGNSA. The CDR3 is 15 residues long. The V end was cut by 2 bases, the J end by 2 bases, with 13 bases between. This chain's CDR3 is CASSLTRDSAYEQYF. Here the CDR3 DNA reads TGTGCCAGCAGCTTAACCCGGGACTCAGCCTACGAGCAGTACTTC.

CDR3 coding DNA: TGTGCCAGCAGTTTATCGATGGTACAGATGATGGACTACACCTTC. Its protein is CASSLSMVQMMDYTF. The chain recombines TRBV27 with TRBJ1-2; D unclear. The V gene lost 0 bases and the J gene lost 10 bases, with 18 bases spanning the gap. The V gene's germline CDR1 is MNHEY and CDR2 SMNVEV (reference sequence). The CDR3 is 15 amino acids.

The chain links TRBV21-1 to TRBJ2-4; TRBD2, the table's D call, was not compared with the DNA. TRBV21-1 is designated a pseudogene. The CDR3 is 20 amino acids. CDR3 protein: CASSETRGGRLYWSKNIQYF. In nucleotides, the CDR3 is TGTGCCAGCAGCGAAACAAGGGGGGGGCGCTTATATTGGTCCAAAAACATTCAGTACTTC.

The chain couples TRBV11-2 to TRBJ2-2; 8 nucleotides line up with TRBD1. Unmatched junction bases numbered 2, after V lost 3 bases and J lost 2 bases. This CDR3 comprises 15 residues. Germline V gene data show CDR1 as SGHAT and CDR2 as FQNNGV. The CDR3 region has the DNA TGTGCCAGCAGCTTGACAGGGGAAAACACCGGGGAGCTGTTTTTT. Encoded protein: CASSLTGENTGELFF.

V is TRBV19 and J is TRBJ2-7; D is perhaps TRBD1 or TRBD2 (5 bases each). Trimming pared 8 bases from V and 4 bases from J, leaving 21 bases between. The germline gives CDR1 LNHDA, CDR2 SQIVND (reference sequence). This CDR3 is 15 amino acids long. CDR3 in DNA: TGTGCCAGTTCGCGTGGACGGGGCAGGGTGTACGAGCAGTACTTC. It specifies CASSRGRGRVYEQYF.

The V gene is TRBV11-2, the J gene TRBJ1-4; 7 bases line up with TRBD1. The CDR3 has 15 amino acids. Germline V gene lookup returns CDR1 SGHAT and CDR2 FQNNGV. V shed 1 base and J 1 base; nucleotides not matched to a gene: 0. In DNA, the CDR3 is TGTGCCAGCAGCTTAGCAGGGGGAACTAATGAAAAACTGTTTTTT. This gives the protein CASSLAGGTNEKLFF.